This is a list of T cell receptor beta chains from one sample in a study of Ad26.COV2.S vaccination and SARS-CoV-2 variants. Profiling relied on immunoSEQ multiplex PCR, and the TCRdb table lists in-frame clones only, not all of them. The sample lists 350,000 to 450,000 clones, approximately 83% occurring once. Sequencing was performed on peripheral blood, taken in a trial of Ad26.COV2.S vaccine versus placebo. Receptors were obtained from a person between 18 and 59 years old who received the Ad26.COV2.S COVID-19 vaccine or a placebo. The CDR3 runs from the conserved cysteine through the conserved F or W. D genes are given only for firm matches. Size values are once, few and many counts, or a class for expanded clones, and some rows have none.

clone_size d_call j_call v_call cdr3_length cdr3_aa cdr3_nt
- - TRBJ1-1 TRBV7-3 13 CASSLPPHTEAFF TGTGCCAGCAGCTTACCCCCCCATACTGAAGCTTTCTTT
- TRBD1 TRBJ2-3 TRBV6-2/TRBV6-3 16 CASSYSTGTGPDTQYF TGTGCCAGCAGTTACTCGACCGGGACAGGGCCAGATACGCAGTATTTT
- TRBD1 TRBJ1-1 TRBV27 15 CASRQQGAGGTEAFF TGTGCCAGCAGGCAACAGGGGGCGGGTGGGACTGAAGCTTTCTTT
- - TRBJ2-5 TRBV11-2 15 CASSSVQGRGETQYF TGTGCCAGCAGCTCAGTCCAGGGGCGCGGAGAGACCCAGTACTTC
- - TRBJ2-2 TRBV4-2 16 CASSPDWRLDTGELFF TGTGCCAGCAGCCCGGACTGGCGCTTGGACACCGGGGAGCTGTTTTTT
- TRBD1 TRBJ2-7 TRBV6-1 14 CASRPKRQGTEQYF TGTGCCAGCAGACCCAAAAGACAGGGTACCGAGCAGTACTTC
- TRBD1 TRBJ1-5 TRBV11-3 15 CASSWLRLGQGPQHF TGTGCCAGCAGCTGGCTTCGGCTTGGACAGGGGCCCCAGCATTTT
- TRBD2 TRBJ2-5 TRBV9 16 CASSLAPGAGGETQYF TGTGCCAGCAGCCTCGCCCCGGGAGCGGGGGGAGAGACCCAGTACTTC
- TRBD1 TRBJ1-4 TRBV2 15 CASRLGDSLNEKLFF TGTGCCAGCCGCCTGGGGGACAGCCTTAATGAAAAACTGTTTTTT
- - TRBJ1-1 TRBV19 13 CASSTHMNTEAFF TGTGCCAGTAGTACTCATATGAACACTGAAGCTTTCTTT
- - TRBJ2-7 TRBV14 16 CASSRLPGTGRYEQYF TGTGCCAGCAGCCGGCTGCCTGGGACTGGTCGTTATGAGCAGTACTTC
- - TRBJ1-1 TRBV6-5 11 CASIRNTEAFF TGTGCCAGCATAAGGAACACTGAAGCTTTCTTT
- TRBD1 TRBJ2-3 TRBV11-2 16 CASSPRQGGGPDTQYF TGTGCCAGCAGCCCCAGACAGGGGGGAGGTCCAGATACGCAGTATTTT
once TRBD1 TRBJ2-1 TRBV2 14 CASLQGARYNEQFF TGTGCCAGCCTTCAGGGGGCGCGTTACAATGAGCAGTTCTTC
- - TRBJ2-5 TRBV7-2 14 CASSSRVSRETQYF TGTGCCAGCAGCTCCAGAGTTAGTCGGGAGACCCAGTACTTC
- TRBD2 TRBJ2-1 TRBV19 16 CASSLLLAGGYNEQFF TGTGCCAGCTCCCTTTTGCTAGCGGGAGGTTACAATGAGCAGTTCTTC
- - TRBJ1-2 TRBV4-3 15 CASSQVFPHPYGYTF TGCGCCAGCAGCCAAGTTTTCCCCCATCCATATGGCTACACCTTC
- - TRBJ2-2 TRBV2 15 CASSERTALPGELFF TGTGCCAGCAGTGAAAGGACCGCCCTGCCCGGGGAGCTGTTTTTT
- - TRBJ1-1 TRBV7-9 14 CASSSHRVWAEAFF TGTGCCAGCAGCTCCCACAGGGTTTGGGCTGAAGCTTTCTTT
- TRBD1 TRBJ2-7 TRBV25-1 14 CASSEWTGAGEQYF TGTGCCAGCAGTGAATGGACAGGGGCTGGCGAGCAGTACTTC
- TRBD1 TRBJ1-3 TRBV15 15 CATSSGQGPGNTIYF TGTGCCACCAGCTCCGGACAGGGGCCTGGAAACACCATATATTTT
- - TRBJ2-2 TRBV20-1 11 CSVWGPRELFF TGCAGTGTCTGGGGGCCGAGGGAGCTGTTTTTT
- - TRBJ1-2 TRBV2 13 CASNIQGIRGYTF TGTGCCAGCAACATTCAGGGAATACGTGGCTACACCTTC
- - TRBJ2-7 TRBV11-2 15 CASSQQVVGGYEQYF TGTGCCAGCAGTCAACAAGTGGTGGGGGGCTACGAGCAGTACTTC
- - TRBJ2-7 TRBV4-3 15 CASSQGARTAYEQYF TGCGCCAGCAGCCAAGGCGCCAGAACCGCCTACGAGCAGTACTTC
- - TRBJ1-1 TRBV4-2 15 CASSHEGELGTEAFF TGTGCCAGCAGCCATGAAGGGGAATTGGGCACTGAAGCTTTCTTT
- - TRBJ2-6 TRBV11-3 14 CASNREPHANVLTF TGTGCCAGTAACAGGGAACCCCATGCCAACGTCCTGACTTTC
- - TRBJ2-1 TRBV9 16 CASSVGLQGWANEQFF TGTGCCAGCAGCGTAGGTCTCCAGGGTTGGGCGAATGAGCAGTTCTTC
- - TRBJ2-3 TRBV3-1/TRBV3-2 14 CASSQDPSTDTQYF TGTGCCAGCAGCCAAGATCCCAGCACAGATACGCAGTATTTT
- - TRBJ2-7 TRBV5-4 15 CASSLAGRGLGEQYF TGTGCCAGCAGCTTGGCGGGGCGGGGGCTCGGCGAGCAGTACTTC
few TRBD2 TRBJ2-3 TRBV11-3 17 CASSLYRTSGLTDTQYF TGTGCCAGCAGCTTATATCGGACTAGCGGACTCACAGATACGCAGTATTTT
- - TRBJ1-2 TRBV18 13 CASSEFSDYGYTF TGTGCCAGCTCAGAGTTTAGTGACTATGGCTACACCTTC
- - TRBJ1-2 TRBV5-5 12 CASSFTYYGYTF TGTGCCAGCAGCTTCACGTACTATGGCTACACCTTC
- TRBD2 TRBJ2-1 TRBV12-5 12 CASGLLAGEQFF TGTGCTAGTGGTTTACTAGCGGGTGAGCAGTTCTTC
- TRBD2 TRBJ2-5 TRBV9 16 CASSVASGVNQETQYF TGTGCCAGCAGCGTTGCTAGCGGGGTAAACCAAGAGACCCAGTACTTC
- TRBD1 TRBJ2-1 TRBV24-1 16 CATSDPTGGSYNEQFF TGTGCCACCAGTGACCCGACAGGGGGCTCCTACAATGAGCAGTTCTTC
- - TRBJ2-1 TRBV4-3 14 CASSHEPLDNEQFF TGCGCCAGCAGCCATGAACCACTCGACAATGAGCAGTTCTTC